This section outlines one T cell receptor beta chain sequence together with its context. The data stem from a study of blood T cell repertoires in COVID-19. Across the study: The United States, Italy and Spain provided the acute and convalescent COVID-19 samples.

CDR1 and CDR2 from the germline V gene are SGHRS and YFSETQ. V lost 0 bases and J lost 0, with 12 bases in between. The CDR3 is 16 residues long. TCRdb's table, derived via immunoSEQ multiplex PCR, lists solely in-frame clones and lacks some. The table records roughly 320,000 clones, over 85% of them present only once. The J gene is TRBJ2-5, the V gene TRBV5-1, with D possibly TRBD1 on 6 matching bases. The sequenced material came from peripheral blood. The clonotype was recovered from a woman aged 30 to 39 with COVID-19, enrolled during active disease. The CDR3 nucleotides read TGCGCCAGCAGCTTGGGGGGAAGGGGGAACCAAGAGACCCAGTACTTC. This sequence encodes CASSLGGRGNQETQYF.